This T cell receptor beta chain was captured in a study of CD8+ T cells in alopecia areata. Study-wide background: The percentage of affected scalp area served as the score of severity for treated patients. Overall study findings and caveats: Numerous expanded lesional clones remained in scalp and blood during tofacitinib. Relative to mice, TCR sharing across patients was less clear, a difference possibly HLA-related.

CDR3 size: 15 residues. The J segment lost 0 bases and the V segment lost 7 bases, leaving 4 bases of the junction unmatched. Germline V gene sequence: CDR1 SQVTM, CDR2 ANQGSEA. This clone was recorded a few times. Its cognate antigen is unknown. The treatment here: oral pan-JAK inhibitor, 5-10 mg twice daily. The authors extracted RNA and reverse transcribed it into cDNA as the sequencing template. Libraries were prepared by immunoSEQ multiplex PCR; TCRdb keeps only in-frame clonotypes and omits some of them. The profile shows 95,000 to 120,000 clones, 56% of them singletons. Here the sequenced sample was CD4+ T cells sorted from blood, taken at week 24, from a patient treated with tofacitinib. V gene TRBV29-1 combines with J gene TRBJ2-3; 13 bases line up with TRBD2. The receptor was derived from a human donor with alopecia areata. CDR3 region: CSATGLAGSTDTQYF. CDR3 coding DNA: TGCAGCGCGACGGGACTAGCGGGGAGCACAGATACGCAGTATTTT.